This entry lists 4 T cell receptor beta chains sequenced from one sample in a study of identical twins. TCRdb ran MiXCR on the 5' RACE reads and lists one entry per CDR3 protein. The profile shows roughly 500,000 distinct CDR3 sequences, about 20% of them singletons. This same sample was also taken into another study, of T cells expressing NK-cell markers.

Sequencing was done on a sample of CD4+ T cells sorted from blood. These receptors came from a woman younger than 35 in good health.

This clonotype showed up just a few times. The CDR3 region is CASSPRDRTDTQYF. DNA for the CDR3: TGTGCCAGCAGTCCAAGGGACCGCACAGATACGCAGTATTTT. This sequence joins TRBV12-3 or TRBV12-4 and TRBJ2-3; D possibly matches TRBD1 or TRBD2 (5 bases each). There are 14 residues in the CDR3. V lost 5 bases and J lost 1, with 10 bases in between.

In its sample, this clonotype was seen a few times. J is TRBJ2-7 and V is TRBV6-2 or TRBV6-3; perhaps D is TRBD1 or TRBD2 (5 bases each). CDR3 length: 16 residues. Germline lookup yields CDR1 MNHEY and CDR2 SVGEGT. V lost 0 bases, J lost 3 bases, and 15 bases lay in between. CDR3 sequence reads: CASSYSPGTGLYEQYF. The DNA of the CDR3 is TGTGCCAGCAGTTACTCCCCCGGAACAGGACTCTACGAGCAGTACTTC.

The rearrangement joins TRBV9 to TRBJ1-1, with D perhaps matching TRBD1 (5 bases). Trimming removed 0 bases from V and 2 bases from J, with 11 bases in between. The CDR3 spans 15 residues. Germline CDR1 reads SGDLS; CDR2 reads YYNGEE. CDR3 sequence reads: CASSVVGDFNTEAFF. The CDR3 DNA follows: TGTGCCAGCAGCGTAGTTGGGGACTTTAACACTGAAGCTTTCTTT.

This clonotype was picked up a small number of times. The chain is built from TRBV12-3 or TRBV12-4 and TRBJ1-1; D is ambiguous. V was trimmed by 4 bases and J by 1 base, leaving 10 bases between them. This CDR3 comprises 14 residues. In nucleotides, the CDR3 is TGTGCCAGCAGTTCCCCTCCGGGGAACACTGAAGCTTTCTTT. Its translation: CASSSPPGNTEAFF.